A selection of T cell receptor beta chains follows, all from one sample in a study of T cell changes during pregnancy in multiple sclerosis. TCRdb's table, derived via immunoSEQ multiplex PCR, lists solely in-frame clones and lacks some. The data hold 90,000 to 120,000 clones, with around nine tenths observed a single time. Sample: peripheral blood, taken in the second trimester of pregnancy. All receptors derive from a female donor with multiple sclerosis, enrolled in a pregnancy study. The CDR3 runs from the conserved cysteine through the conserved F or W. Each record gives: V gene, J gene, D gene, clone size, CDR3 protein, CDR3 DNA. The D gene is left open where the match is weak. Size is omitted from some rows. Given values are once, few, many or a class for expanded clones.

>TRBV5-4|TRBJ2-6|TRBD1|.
CASSLFDRGTGANVLTF
TGTGCCAGCAGCTTGTTTGACAGGGGGACGGGGGCCAACGTCCTGACTTTC
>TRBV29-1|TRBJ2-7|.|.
CSALQGAREQYF
TGCAGCGCATTACAGGGAGCCAGGGAGCAGTACTTC
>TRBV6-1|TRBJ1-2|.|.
CASSEAGYGYTF
TGTGCCAGCAGTGAAGCCGGCTATGGCTACACCTTC
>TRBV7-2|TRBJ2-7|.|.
CASSSEAGRPRSYEQYF
TGTGCCAGCAGCTCCGAGGCGGGTCGGCCCCGCTCCTACGAGCAGTACTTC
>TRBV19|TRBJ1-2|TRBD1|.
CASSLYGTGRVGYTF
TGTGCCAGTAGTCTATACGGGACAGGTCGCGTTGGCTACACCTTC
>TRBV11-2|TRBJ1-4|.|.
CASSLVGRGNEKLFF
TGTGCCAGCAGCTTAGTGGGCAGGGGAAATGAAAAACTGTTTTTT
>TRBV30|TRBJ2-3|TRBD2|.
CAGGRFSTDTQYF
TGTGCCGGCGGGAGGTTCAGCACAGATACGCAGTATTTT
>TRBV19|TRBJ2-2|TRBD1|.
CASSMGQGAPNTGELFF
TGTGCCAGTAGTATGGGACAGGGGGCGCCGAACACCGGGGAGCTGTTTTTT
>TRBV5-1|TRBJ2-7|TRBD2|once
CASSLVGTSGSEQYF
TGCGCCAGCAGCCTCGTCGGGACTAGCGGGAGCGAGCAGTACTTC
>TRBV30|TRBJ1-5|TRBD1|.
CAWSVPTGGKQPQHF
TGTGCCTGGAGTGTCCCGACAGGGGGTAAACAGCCCCAGCATTTT
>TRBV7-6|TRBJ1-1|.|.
CASSLRVGARTEAFF
TGTGCCAGCAGCTTACGTGTGGGGGCGCGCACTGAAGCTTTCTTT
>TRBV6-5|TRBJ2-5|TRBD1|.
CASSYVDREETQYF
TGTGCCAGCAGTTACGTGGACAGGGAAGAGACCCAGTACTTC
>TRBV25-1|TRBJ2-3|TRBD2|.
CASSPRASGFSTDTQYF
TGTGCCAGCAGCCCAAGGGCTAGCGGATTTAGCACAGATACGCAGTATTTT
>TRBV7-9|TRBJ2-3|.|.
CASSVGVRTVTDTQYF
TGTGCCAGCAGCGTCGGGGTTAGGACAGTAACAGATACGCAGTATTTT
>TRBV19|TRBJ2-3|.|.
CASRNPGSDTQYF
TGTGCCAGTAGGAACCCGGGGTCAGATACGCAGTATTTT
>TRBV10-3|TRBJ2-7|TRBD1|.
CAISARTGTGYEQYF
TGTGCCATCAGTGCGCGAACCGGGACAGGGTACGAGCAGTACTTC
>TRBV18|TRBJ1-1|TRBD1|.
CASSLQGAEDTEAFF
TGTGCCAGCTCGCTACAGGGGGCTGAGGACACTGAAGCTTTCTTT
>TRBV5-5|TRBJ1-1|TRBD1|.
CASSSQDRDEAFF
TGTGCCAGCAGTTCCCAAGACAGGGATGAAGCTTTCTTT
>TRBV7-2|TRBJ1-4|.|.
CASSLNGAGDEKLFF
TGTGCCAGCAGCTTAAACGGGGCAGGGGACGAAAAACTGTTTTTT
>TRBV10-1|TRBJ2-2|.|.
CASSRTLNTGELFF
TGCGCCAGCAGTCGGACTCTCAACACCGGGGAGCTGTTTTTT
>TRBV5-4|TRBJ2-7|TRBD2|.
CASSSGGEAPQYF
TGTGCCAGCAGCTCGGGGGGGGAGGCTCCGCAGTACTTC
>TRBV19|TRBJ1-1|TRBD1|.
CASTPGTAQAFF
TGTGCCAGTACCCCCGGGACAGCCCAAGCTTTCTTT
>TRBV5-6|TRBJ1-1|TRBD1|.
CASSLRQGAPEAFF
TGTGCCAGCAGCTTGAGGCAGGGGGCGCCTGAAGCTTTCTTT
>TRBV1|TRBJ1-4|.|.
CTSSQVEGTWPGGEKLFF
TGCACCAGCAGCCAAGTCGAAGGGACTTGGCCAGGGGGAGAAAAACTGTTTTTT
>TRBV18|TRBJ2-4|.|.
CASSHRDIAKNIQYF
TGTGCCAGCTCTCACAGGGATATAGCCAAAAACATTCAGTACTTC
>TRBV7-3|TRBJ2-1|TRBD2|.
CASSISGGPFGNEQFF
TGTGCCAGCAGCATCAGCGGGGGCCCTTTTGGCAATGAGCAGTTCTTC
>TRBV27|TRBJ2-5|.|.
CASSDGPGETQYF
TGTGCCAGCAGCGATGGGCCCGGAGAGACCCAGTACTTC
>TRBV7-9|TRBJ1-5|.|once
CASSSLGIQGQPQHF
TGTGCCAGCAGCTCCCTCGGGATCCAGGGGCAGCCCCAGCATTTT
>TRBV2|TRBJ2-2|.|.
CASSEEGVATGELFF
TGTGCCAGCAGTGAAGAGGGGGTGGCCACCGGGGAGCTGTTTTTT
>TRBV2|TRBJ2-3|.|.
CASNGVTGADTQYF
TGTGCCAGCAATGGGGTCACAGGCGCAGATACGCAGTATTTT
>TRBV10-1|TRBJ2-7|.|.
CASTIEGQLSSSYEQYF
TGCGCCAGCACTATAGAAGGACAGTTATCGAGCTCCTACGAGCAGTACTTC